This TCR beta chain originates from a study of memory B cells and T cells in multiple sclerosis. Findings and caveats of the study: Clone-set sizes differed between compartments, so shared clonotype counts needed normalization.

There are 14 residues in the CDR3. J gave up 5 bases and V 4 bases, and 8 bases lay outside the gene matches. CDR1 is SGHTS and CDR2 is YDEGEE in the germline V gene. To note about this clone: Its matching antigen is unknown.

Stimulus-free culture yielded autoproliferating CFSE-dim and non-proliferating CFSE-high T cells, each sequenced separately. Approximately 5x10^7 CFSE-labeled PBMCs were cultured less than nine days unstimulated, then replicate wells were pooled. CFSE at roughly 0.54 uM labeled the PBMCs, which were then cultured unstimulated. Sequencing was performed with immunoSEQ multiplex PCR; in TCRdb, only in-frame clones are kept and a portion is missing. The sample gives about 42,000 clones, over 75% of which show up once; more than 0.95% is in the top ten. V gene TRBV5-8 combines with J gene TRBJ2-5; 7 nucleotides line up with TRBD2. The sample taken for sequencing was PBMCs from blood kept in culture. The receptor comes from a human donor with multiple sclerosis. The CDR3, as DNA: TGTGCCAGCAGCGGGGAGGGATACGGGGAGACCCAGTACTTC. This sequence encodes CASSGEGYGETQYF.